The 10 T cell receptor beta chains below come from one sample, sequenced in a study of T cell repertoires in cytomegalovirus infection. TCRdb redid the calling of the reads with MiXCR, one entry per CDR3 protein. The repertoire holds under 150,000 distinct CDR3 sequences, under 30% seen once, with about a third in the top ten. These TCRs' antigens remain unknown. Specimen: PBMCs, sequenced either directly or after in vitro stimulation (not recorded which). The receptors shown here come from a human donor in good health (CMV status not recorded). Some clones in this sample may be carry-over from other donors' samples.

This clonotype was observed many times. The V and J genes are TRBV7-2 and TRBJ1-4, with D possibly TRBD1 on 5 matching bases. Germline CDR1 is SGHTA and CDR2 is FQGNSA. Trimming shortened V by 5 bases and J by 7 bases, and 17 bases separated the two germline ends. The CDR3 sequence is 15 residues long. CDR3 bases: TGTGCCAGCAGCGAAAACCCGGGACGTAGTGAAAAACTGTTTTTT. This encodes CASSENPGRSEKLFF.

With regard to this clonotype: Its ends do not fully match the called genes, so a read error is possible. This chain links TRBV28 with TRBJ1-1; no firm D call. The CDR3 consists of 13 residues. From germline, CDR1 is MDHEN and CDR2 SYDVKM. CDR3 region: CASMEVDGTEALF. Written as DNA, the CDR3 is TGTGCCAGCATGGAGGTTGACGGCACTGAAGCTTTATTT.

The rearrangement joins TRBV19 to TRBJ2-6, with D possibly being TRBD1 (6 bases). Germline lookup yields CDR1 LNHDA and CDR2 SQIVND (reference sequence). The CDR3 is made up of 14 amino acids. The V end lost 5 bases, the J end lost 7 bases, and 12 bases lay between the germline ends. CDR3 sequence reads: CASSFGQFANVLTF. CDR3 coding DNA: TGTGCCAGTAGTTTCGGACAGTTCGCCAACGTCCTGACTTTC.

This clonotype was picked up a small number of times. The gene calls are TRBV5-1 and TRBJ2-2; the match to TRBD2 covers 7 bases. There are 16 residues in the CDR3. The J segment lost 5 bases and the V segment lost 4 bases, leaving 11 bases of the junction unmatched. CDR1 is SGHRS and CDR2 is YFSETQ in the germline V gene. CDR3 amino acids: CASSPGVAGVTGELFF. The CDR3 bases are TGCGCCAGCAGCCCCGGTGTGGCGGGAGTTACCGGGGAGCTGTTTTTT.

Only a few counts were recorded for this clonotype. The rearrangement links TRBV4-2 to TRBJ1-2, with 8 bases fitting TRBD1. The CDR3 sequence is 17 residues long. V shed 1 base, J shed 5 bases, and the junction held 12 bases outside the gene matches. In germline, CDR1 is LGHNA, CDR2 YNFKEQ. CDR3 sequence reads: CASSQAAPQGASYGYTF. CDR3 DNA sequence: TGTGCCAGCAGCCAAGCCGCCCCTCAGGGGGCAAGTTATGGCTACACCTTC.

This clonotype has just a few counts. The chain carries TRBV5-5 and TRBJ2-6, with D possibly being TRBD1 (6 bases). The CDR3 extends over 15 amino acids. V lost 2 bases and J 4 bases, leaving 10 bases between the germline ends. The V gene's germline CDR1 is SGHKS and CDR2 YYEKEE (reference sequence). The DNA for the CDR3 is TGTGCCAGCAGCTTTGGGACACTGGGGGCCAACGTCCTGACTTTC. It specifies CASSFGTLGANVLTF.

This clonotype was seen more than once but under ten times. The V call is TRBV3-1, the J call TRBJ1-1, with 10 nucleotides matching TRBD1. Germline trimming cut 5 bases from V and 5 bases from J; bases unmatched to any gene: 5. CDR3 size: 14 residues. In germline, CDR1 is LGHDT, CDR2 YNNKEL (reference sequence). CDR3 protein: CASSEGQGWTEAFF. Here the CDR3 DNA reads TGTGCCAGCAGCGAGGGACAGGGGTGGACTGAAGCTTTCTTT.

A few counts support this clonotype. This chain uses TRBV5-1 with TRBJ1-4; tentatively, D is TRBD1 (5 bases). Germline CDR1 is SGHRS and CDR2 is YFSETQ. The V and J ends lost 7 bases and 3 bases respectively, with 13 bases between them. The CDR3 consists of 14 residues. CDR3 nucleotides: TGCGCCAGCTTCCCGGGGCATTCTAATGAAAAACTGTTTTTT. The encoded protein is CASFPGHSNEKLFF. Full variable domain (missing parts from reference TRBV5-1 and TRBJ1-4): KAGVTQTPRYLIKTRGQQVTLSCSPISGHRSVSWYQQTPGQGLQFLFEYFSETQRNKGNFPGRFSGRQFSNSRSEMNVSTLELGDSALYLCASFPGHSNEKLFFGSGTQLSVL.

V is TRBV12-3 or TRBV12-4 and J is TRBJ1-2; D not certain. V was trimmed by 3 bases and J by 4 bases, leaving 9 bases between them. This CDR3 comprises 13 residues. The CDR3 coding sequence is TGTGCCAGCAGTTTCGGCCTCATCTATGGCTACACCTTC. It codes for CASSFGLIYGYTF.

This chain connects TRBV19 to TRBJ1-4; D unclear. Germline-derived CDR1 and CDR2 are LNHDA and SQIVND (reference sequence). Trimming took off 7 bases at V and 1 base at J, with 13 bases between the two ends. This CDR3 has 15 amino acids. The CDR3 nucleotides are TGTGCCAGTAATCCCGGCTTCAGAACTAATGAAAAACTGTTTTTT. The encoded protein is CASNPGFRTNEKLFF.